The 18 T cell receptor beta chains below all came from one sample that was sequenced in a study of shared clonotypes between healthy human individuals. Assay used: immunoSEQ multiplex PCR; TCRdb lists only in-frame clones, some missing. The sample includes over a million clones, 95% to 99% of them seen just once. Sample: naive CD4+ T cells sorted from blood. Specified subset: CD45RA+ positively selected. Receptor source: a man in his thirties or forties in good health.

The J gene is TRBJ2-3, the V gene TRBV27; TRBD1 agrees at 11 bases. CDR3 size: 16 residues. Trimming cost V 5 bases and J 4 bases; bases outside gene matches: 8. Germline V CDR1 and CDR2: MNHEY, SMNVEV (reference sequence). The CDR3 is CASSPRDRGVADTQYF. As DNA, the CDR3 is TGTGCCAGCAGTCCCCGGGACAGGGGGGTCGCAGATACGCAGTATTTT.

This chain connects TRBV10-1 to TRBJ2-3, with 13 positions matching TRBD2. CDR1 is WNHNN and CDR2 is SYGVQD in the germline V gene (reference sequence). The CDR3 consists of 16 residues. With V trimmed by 0 bases and J by 6 bases, 3 bases remained unmatched. This chain's CDR3 is CASSESLAGGPDTQYF. In nucleotides, the CDR3 is TGCGCCAGCAGTGAGTCACTAGCGGGAGGGCCGGATACGCAGTATTTT.

V gene TRBV7-2 combines with J gene TRBJ2-7; the D call may be TRBD1 or TRBD2 (5 bases each). The germline CDR1 and CDR2 sequences are SGHTA and FQGNSA. The ends were cut back, 3 bases at V and 3 bases at J, with 15 bases in the middle. CDR3 size: 15 residues. This CDR3 reads CASSLGWGSYYEQYF. CDR3 DNA: TGTGCCAGCAGCTTGGGCTGGGGGAGCTACTACGAGCAGTACTTC.

This chain uses TRBV18 with TRBJ1-5; 7 bases map to TRBD1. J lost 4 bases, V lost 4 bases, and 4 bases had no gene match. Germline CDR1 is KGHSH and CDR2 is LQKENI. The CDR3 contains 14 residues. This CDR3 is CASSLRQGNQPQHF. The CDR3 nucleotides are TGTGCCAGCTCACTCCGACAGGGAAATCAGCCCCAGCATTTT.

This clone was counted a single time. The chain employs TRBV7-9 and TRBJ1-1; 8 nucleotides match TRBD1. CDR1 and CDR2 from the germline V gene are SEHNR and FQNEAQ (reference sequence). The CDR3 is made up of 14 amino acids. V trimming: 11 bases; J trimming: 1 base; junction bases outside the gene matches: 9. CDR3 protein: CAGNDRGPNTEAFF. The CDR3 nucleotides are TGTGCCGGCAACGACAGGGGTCCGAACACTGAAGCTTTCTTT.

V and J are TRBV18 and TRBJ1-2, with D possibly matching TRBD1 (5 bases). This CDR3 has 15 residues. V dropped 0 bases and J dropped 8 bases, with 16 bases sitting between them. CDR1 is KGHSH, CDR2 LQKENI, per germline. The CDR3 DNA sequence: TGTGCCAGCTCACCACCTGCAGTTTCAGGGTGGGGCTACACCTTC. This encodes CASSPPAVSGWGYTF.

The J gene is TRBJ2-1, the V gene TRBV5-1; 7 bases fit TRBD1. Looked up from germline, CDR1 is SGHRS and CDR2 is YFSETQ. This CDR3 region has 15 residues. Germline trimming cut 4 bases from V and 0 bases from J; bases unmatched to any gene: 4. DNA for the CDR3: TGCGCCAGCAGCATGGACAGGAGCTCCTACAATGAGCAGTTCTTC. Encoded protein: CASSMDRSSYNEQFF.

The chain has TRBV7-2 and TRBJ2-7; D call uncertain. This CDR3 is 15 amino acids long. The V gene lost 4 bases and the J gene lost 6 bases, with 19 bases spanning the gap. Germline loops: CDR1 SGHTA, CDR2 FQGNSA. In DNA form, the CDR3 reads TGTGCCAGCAGCTCGGAGTCAGGAGTCTCTGGCGAGCAGTACTTC. Its translation is CASSSESGVSGEQYF. The full variable domain, its missing parts supplied by reference TRBV7-2 and TRBJ2-7, is GAGVSQSPSNKVTEKGKDVELRCDPISGHTALYWYRQSLGQGLEFLIYFQGNSAPDKSGLPSDRFSAERTGGSVSTLTIQRTQQEDSAVYLCASSSESGVSGEQYFGPGTRLTVT.

The count of this clone is one. This chain joins TRBV5-1 and TRBJ2-2; either TRBD1 or TRBD2 may supply D (6 bases each). Trimming left V 1 base short and J 1 base short, with 14 bases between. CDR1 is SGHRS and CDR2 is YFSETQ in the germline V gene. The CDR3 spans 17 residues. CDR3 nucleotides: TGCGCCAGCAGCTTGTTCTTGGGGGGCAAGAACACCGGGGAGCTGTTTTTT. Translation gives CASSLFLGGKNTGELFF.

As for this clone: An end of the junction does not agree with germline; a read error may underlie this. The rearrangement uses TRBV7-7 and TRBJ2-2; TRBD2 matches at 12 bases. This CDR3 spans 19 amino acids. Looked up from germline, CDR1 is SSHAT and CDR2 is FNYEAQ (reference sequence). The CDR3 bases are TGTGCTAGCAGCTTAGGGTTGACTAGCGGGGGTTCGAACACCGGGGAGCTGTTTTTT. Translated, it gives CASSLGLTSGGSNTGELFF.

The chain recombines TRBV5-6 with TRBJ1-3, with a tentative D call TRBD1 (5 bases). With 3 bases removed from V and 3 bases from J, the gap between germline ends came to 13 bases. Germline V gene sequence: CDR1 SGHDT, CDR2 YYEEEE. This CDR3 has 15 amino acids. The CDR3 DNA reads TGTGCCAGCAGCTCCGGGGGACTAGTTGGAAACACCATATATTTT. Translating gives CASSSGGLVGNTIYF.

The rearrangement links TRBV25-1 to TRBJ2-7; perhaps TRBD2 as D (7 bases). CDR1 and CDR2 from the germline V gene are MGHDK and SYGVNS. V was pared by 10 bases and J by 4 bases, with 17 bases between. This CDR3 comprises 13 residues. The CDR3 DNA reads as TGTGCCACTTGGGTCCGGGGGGCGTACGAGCAGTACTTC. Translation: CATWVRGAYEQYF.

The chain uses TRBV27 and TRBJ2-3; 8 bases are a match to TRBD2. V gave up 5 bases and J gave up 1 base; unmatched junction bases: 2. The CDR3 loop spans 14 amino acids. Germline V lookup: CDR1 MNHEY, CDR2 SMNVEV (reference sequence). The CDR3 spells CASSPLAGTDTQYF. CDR3 nucleotide sequence: TGTGCCAGCAGTCCACTAGCGGGCACAGATACGCAGTATTTT.

This chain links TRBV7-3 with TRBJ2-5; TRBD2 might be the D (5 bases). The CDR3 length is 14 residues. Germline CDR1 reads SGHTA; CDR2 reads FQGTGA. V lost 5 bases and J lost 4, with 14 bases in between. CDR3 amino acids: CASSVLGRGETQYF. The CDR3 DNA reads as TGTGCCAGCAGCGTATTGGGCCGGGGAGAGACCCAGTACTTC. Filled out from reference TRBV7-3 and TRBJ2-5, the complete variable domain reads GAGVSQTPSNKVTEKGKYVELRCDPISGHTALYWYRQSLGQGPEFLIYFQGTGAADDSGLPNDRFFAVRPEGSVSTLKIQRTERGDSAVYLCASSVLGRGETQYFGPGTRLLVL.

This clone was observed once. The J gene is TRBJ2-5, the V gene TRBV11-2; 7 bases agree with TRBD1. J gave up 5 bases and V 5 bases, and 8 bases lay outside the gene matches. Germline V gene data show CDR1 as SGHAT and CDR2 as FQNNGV. This CDR3 has 14 residues. CDR3 nucleotide sequence: TGTGCCAGCAGCAAGCGAGGGGGCGAGGAGACCCAGTACTTC. Its protein is CASSKRGGEETQYF.

This chain links TRBV7-8 with TRBJ2-2; a possible D gene is TRBD2 (5 bases). The germline CDR1 and CDR2 sequences are SGHVS and FQNEAQ. Deletions cut 1 base from V and 3 bases from J, with 9 bases between. This CDR3 is 15 amino acids long. The CDR3: CASSLERVYTGELFF. The CDR3, as DNA: TGTGCCAGCAGCTTAGAGAGGGTTTACACCGGGGAGCTGTTTTTT. The full variable domain, completed using reference TRBV7-8 and TRBJ2-2, is GAGVSQSPRYKVAKRGQDVALRCDPISGHVSLFWYQQALGQGPEFLTYFQNEAQLDKSGLPSDRFFAERPEGSVSTLKIQRTQQEDSAVYLCASSLERVYTGELFFGEGSRLTVL.

Concerning this clone itself: Distinct nucleotide sequences in the sample also encode this CDR3. The chain employs TRBV7-2 and TRBJ1-4, with 7 bases lining up with TRBD1. The CDR3 consists of 15 residues. Germline lookup yields CDR1 SGHTA and CDR2 FQGNSA. After removal of 5 bases from V and 0 bases from J, the junction contained 3 bases not matched to a gene. The CDR3 protein is CASSAQGATNEKLFF. The DNA of the CDR3 is TGTGCCAGCAGCGCCCAGGGGGCAACTAATGAAAAACTGTTTTTT.

This clone is a singleton in its sample. The CDR3 DNA sequence: TGTGCCAGCAGTCAGAGGGTCGAGCAGTACTTC. Its protein product is CASSQRVEQYF. The rearrangement uses TRBV6-1 and TRBJ2-7; the D gene is possibly TRBD2 (5 bases). The CDR3 runs to 11 residues. CDR1 MNHNS and CDR2 SASEGT come from the germline V gene. The V end lost 5 bases, the J end lost 6 bases, and 8 bases lay between the germline ends.